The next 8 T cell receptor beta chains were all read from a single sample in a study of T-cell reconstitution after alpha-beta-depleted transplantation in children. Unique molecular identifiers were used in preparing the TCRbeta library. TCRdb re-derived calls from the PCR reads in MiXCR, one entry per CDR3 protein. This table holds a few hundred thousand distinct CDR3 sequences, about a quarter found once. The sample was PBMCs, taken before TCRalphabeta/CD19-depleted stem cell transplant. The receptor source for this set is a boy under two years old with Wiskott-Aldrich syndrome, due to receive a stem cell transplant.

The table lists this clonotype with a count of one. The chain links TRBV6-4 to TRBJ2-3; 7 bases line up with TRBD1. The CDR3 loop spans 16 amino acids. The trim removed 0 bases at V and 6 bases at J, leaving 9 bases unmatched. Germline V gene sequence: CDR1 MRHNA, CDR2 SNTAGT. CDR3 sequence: CASSDSQPGGMDTQYF. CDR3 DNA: TGTGCCAGCAGTGACTCGCAGCCAGGGGGAATGGATACGCAGTATTTT.

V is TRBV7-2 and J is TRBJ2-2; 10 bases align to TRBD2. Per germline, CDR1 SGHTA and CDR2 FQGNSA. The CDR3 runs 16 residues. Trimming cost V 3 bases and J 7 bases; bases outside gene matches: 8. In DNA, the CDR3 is TGTGCCAGCAGCTTGGATCCGGGACTAGCGATCGGGGAGCTGTTTTTT. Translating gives CASSLDPGLAIGELFF. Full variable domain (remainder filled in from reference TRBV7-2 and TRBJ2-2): GAGVSQSPSNKVTEKGKDVELRCDPISGHTALYWYRQSLGQGLEFLIYFQGNSAPDKSGLPSDRFSAERTGGSVSTLTIQRTQQEDSAVYLCASSLDPGLAIGELFFGEGSRLTVL.

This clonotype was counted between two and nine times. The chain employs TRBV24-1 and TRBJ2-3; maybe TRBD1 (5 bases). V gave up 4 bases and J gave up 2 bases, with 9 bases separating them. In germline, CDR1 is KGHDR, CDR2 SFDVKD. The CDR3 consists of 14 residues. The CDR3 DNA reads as TGTGCCACCAGTGAAACCAGGGCCACAGATACGCAGTATTTT. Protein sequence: CATSETRATDTQYF.

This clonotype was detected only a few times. For the CDR3, the DNA is TGTGCCAGCAGCCTCGGCGGAGCGGGAGTCACAGATACGCAGTATTTT. Its protein is CASSLGGAGVTDTQYF. The chain uses TRBV7-6 and TRBJ2-3; 8 nucleotides match TRBD2. Germline trimming cut 5 bases from V and 2 bases from J; bases unmatched to any gene: 9. This CDR3 comprises 16 residues. Germline assignment: CDR1 SGHVS and CDR2 FNYEAQ.

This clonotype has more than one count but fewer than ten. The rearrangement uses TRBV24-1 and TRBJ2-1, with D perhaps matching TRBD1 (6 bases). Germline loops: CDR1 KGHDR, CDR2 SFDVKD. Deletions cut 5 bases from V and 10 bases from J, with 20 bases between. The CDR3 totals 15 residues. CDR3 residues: CATSATGSGTGEQFF. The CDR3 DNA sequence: TGTGCCACCAGTGCAACAGGGTCAGGGACGGGCGAGCAGTTCTTC.

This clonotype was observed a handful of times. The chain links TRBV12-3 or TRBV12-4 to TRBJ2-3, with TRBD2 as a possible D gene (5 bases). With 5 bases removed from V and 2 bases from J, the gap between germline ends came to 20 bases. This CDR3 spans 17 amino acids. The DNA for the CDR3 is TGTGCCAGCAGTCCAAGAGGGCCAGCGGCCGTCACAGATACGCAGTATTTT. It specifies CASSPRGPAAVTDTQYF.

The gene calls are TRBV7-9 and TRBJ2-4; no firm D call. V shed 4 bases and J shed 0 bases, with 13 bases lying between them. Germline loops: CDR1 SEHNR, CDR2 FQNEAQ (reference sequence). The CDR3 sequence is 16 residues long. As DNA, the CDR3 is TGTGCCAGCAGCTATAGTATTACCGAAGCCAAAAACATTCAGTACTTC. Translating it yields CASSYSITEAKNIQYF.

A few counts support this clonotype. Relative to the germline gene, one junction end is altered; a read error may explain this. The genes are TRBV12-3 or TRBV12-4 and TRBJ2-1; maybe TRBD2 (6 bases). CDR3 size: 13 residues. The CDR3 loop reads CASSPPGVNKQFF. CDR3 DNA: TGTGCCAGCAGTCCCCCGGGAGTCAATAAGCAGTTCTTC.